The 27 T cell receptor beta chains presented below share a single source sample, sequenced in a study of vaccination and CD4 T cells after COVID-19. Cultured CD4+ T-cell DNA underwent Oncomine TCR Beta short-read sequencing. TCRdb independently ran MiXCR on the PCR reads; one entry per CDR3 protein. The sample has approximately 24,000 distinct CDR3 sequences, approximately 37% seen once. Treatment meaning: approximately nine-day PBMC culture with coronavirus spike peptide pools or control peptides (ViraFEST assay). No antigen has been identified for these receptors. Sequenced material: CD4+ T cells from blood, cultured in vitro. The source is a human donor who had recovered from COVID-19.

The V gene is TRBV10-3, the J gene TRBJ2-5; 10 bases fit TRBD1. Trimming cost V 6 bases and J 4 bases; bases outside gene matches: 2. This CDR3 is 13 amino acids long. Germline CDR1 ENHRY, CDR2 SYGVKD. The CDR3 DNA reads as TGTGCCATCAGGGGGACAGGGGTAGAGACCCAGTACTTC. It specifies CAIRGTGVETQYF.

J is TRBJ1-1 and V is TRBV19; 10 bases are shared with TRBD1. V shed 2 bases, J shed 4 bases, and the junction held 1 base outside the gene matches. Germline-derived CDR1 and CDR2 are LNHDA and SQIVND (reference sequence). The CDR3 totals 14 residues. The CDR3 nucleotides read TGTGCCAGTAGTATATGGGACAGGGGCACTGAAGCTTTCTTT. Translated: CASSIWDRGTEAFF.

The CDR3 DNA sequence: TGTGTAACGGGGGGAGTATACAGTCAGCCCCAGCATTTT. Translated: CVTGGVYSQPQHF. The chain uses TRBV28 and TRBJ1-5, with D maybe TRBD1 (5 bases). Germline V gene data show CDR1 as MDHEN and CDR2 as SYDVKM. CDR3 length equals 13 residues.

This clonotype was counted only a few times. This rearrangement joins TRBV27 to TRBJ2-3; 12 positions agree with TRBD2. CDR3 length equals 16 residues. Trimming removed 1 base from V and 8 bases from J; junction bases left unmatched: 7. CDR1 and CDR2 from the germline V gene are MNHEY and SMNVEV (reference sequence). The CDR3 coding sequence is TGTGCCAGCAGTTTATTTTCTAGCGGGAGGGCCTTTACGCAGTATTTT. Its protein product is CASSLFSSGRAFTQYF.

In its sample, this clonotype was seen once. Here the CDR3 omits its conserved ending phenylalanine or tryptophan, so a read error is the likely source. The DNA is omitted, as the CDR3 cannot be located on it reliably, and the CDR3 follows TCRdb's listing. The V call is TRBV27, the J call TRBJ2-3; TRBD2, as called in the table, went unchecked against the DNA. Termini included, the CDR3 measures 13 amino acids. CDR1 and CDR2 from the germline V gene are MNHEY and SMNVEV (reference sequence). CDR3 amino acids: CASSPLSRLAETL.

V gene TRBV20-1 combines with J gene TRBJ2-5, with D possibly matching TRBD1 (5 bases). Trimming pared 1 base from V and 3 bases from J, leaving 12 bases between. This CDR3 comprises 14 residues. Per the germline V gene, CDR1 is DFQATT and CDR2 is SNEGSKA (reference sequence). The CDR3 region is CSARAPVGEETQYF. For the CDR3, the DNA is TGCAGTGCTAGAGCCCCGGTAGGGGAAGAGACCCAGTACTTC.

The rearrangement links TRBV10-3 to TRBJ2-5, with D possibly being TRBD1 or TRBD2 (5 bases each). CDR3 length: 14 residues. Trimming removed 7 bases at V and 4 bases at J, with 16 bases between. In germline, CDR1 is ENHRY, CDR2 SYGVKD. This chain's CDR3 is CAINEGRGRETQYF. CDR3 in DNA: TGTGCCATCAACGAGGGGAGAGGGCGAGAGACCCAGTACTTC.

This clonotype came up a few times. The CDR3 spells CASSKGGNLALVSSGRQYF. The DNA of the CDR3 is TGTGCCAGCAGCAAAGGGGGGAACCTAGCGTTGGTATCCAGCGGGAGGCAGTACTTC. V is TRBV21-1 and J is TRBJ2-7; the D segment call TRBD2 is taken from the table without a DNA check. TRBV21-1 is given as a pseudogene. There are 19 residues in the CDR3.

The J gene is TRBJ2-3, the V gene TRBV19, with 9 bases that match TRBD2. This CDR3 spans 16 amino acids. CDR1 LNHDA and CDR2 SQIVND come from the germline V gene (reference sequence). The V and J ends lost 3 bases and 2 bases, in that order; junction bases with no gene match: 6. In DNA, the CDR3 is TGTGCCAGTAGTATGGTAAGACTAGCGGTCACAGATACGCAGTATTTT. Translated: CASSMVRLAVTDTQYF.

This chain connects TRBV29-1 to TRBJ2-3, with unresolved D. V was trimmed by 4 bases and J by 5 bases, leaving 4 bases between them. The germline CDR1 and CDR2 sequences are SQVTM and ANQGSEA. This CDR3 has 10 residues. The CDR3 is CSVGGDTQYF. The CDR3 DNA reads TGCAGCGTTGGGGGAGATACGCAGTATTTT.

The gene calls are TRBV6-1 and TRBJ2-7, with TRBD2 as a possible D gene (5 bases). Trimming removed 5 bases at V and 2 bases at J, with 13 bases between. The CDR3 length is 14 residues. Germline loops: CDR1 MNHNS, CDR2 SASEGT. CDR3 in amino acids: CASSHGRGPYEQYF. Here the CDR3 DNA reads TGTGCCAGCAGTCATGGACGGGGTCCCTACGAGCAGTACTTC.

This chain connects TRBV27 to TRBJ1-5; D may be TRBD1 (5 bases). CDR3 size: 14 residues. V was pared by 4 bases and J by 4 bases, with 11 bases between. The germline V gene encodes CDR1 MNHEY and CDR2 SMNVEV (reference sequence). CDR3 DNA sequence: TGTGCCAGCAGTTCATGGGGGATGAATCAGCCCCAGCATTTT. Amino acids: CASSSWGMNQPQHF.

This clonotype was detected only a few times. The chain employs TRBV7-9 and TRBJ1-5, with 7 nucleotides matching TRBD1. Germline lookup yields CDR1 SEHNR and CDR2 FQNEAQ (reference sequence). V dropped 4 bases and J dropped 4; count of bases not matched to a gene: 1. This CDR3 is 13 amino acids long. CDR3 nucleotides: TGTGCCAGCAGCTCAGGGGGGAATCAGCCCCAGCATTTT. Protein: CASSSGGNQPQHF.

The chain carries TRBV20-1 and TRBJ1-3; maybe TRBD1 (5 bases). The V and J ends lost 3 bases and 4 bases respectively, with 10 bases between them. In germline, CDR1 is DFQATT, CDR2 SNEGSKA (reference sequence). The CDR3 totals 13 residues. Written as DNA, the CDR3 is TGCAGTGCTAGTGCAGGGTCAGGAAACACCATATATTTT. Its protein product is CSASAGSGNTIYF.

The rearrangement links TRBV7-9 to TRBJ2-7, with TRBD2 matching over 12 bases. The ends lost 5 bases at V and 5 bases at J; junction bases unmatched: 7. The CDR3 is 15 residues long. The germline CDR1 and CDR2 sequences are SEHNR and FQNEAQ (reference sequence). The CDR3 DNA is TGTGCCAGCAGCGCACTAGCGGGAGGACGAAACGAGCAGTACTTC. It encodes CASSALAGGRNEQYF.

The chain carries TRBV12-2 and TRBJ2-7; the table assigns TRBD1, which was not confirmed against the DNA. TRBV12-2 is termed a pseudogene. The CDR3 is made up of 20 amino acids. Here the CDR3 reads CASRTKTAGQFLLRTYEQYF. The DNA of the CDR3 is TGTGCAAGTCGGACGAAAACTGCGGGACAGTTCCTCCTGAGGACCTACGAGCAGTACTTC.

The chain combines TRBV5-1 with TRBJ1-1, with a possible D match to TRBD1 (5 bases). This CDR3 is 14 amino acids long. Germline assignment: CDR1 SGHRS and CDR2 YFSETQ. The V end lost 4 bases, the J end lost 2 bases, and 12 bases lay between the germline ends. CDR3 sequence: CASSPDGGNTEAFF. In nucleotides, the CDR3 is TGCGCCAGCAGCCCCGACGGGGGTAACACTGAAGCTTTCTTT.

The chain links TRBV20-1 to TRBJ2-3; D gene uncertain. The CDR3 runs 14 residues. Trimming removed 5 bases from V and 2 bases from J, with 14 bases in between. CDR1 and CDR2 (germline): DFQATT, SNEGSKA (reference sequence). The CDR3 bases are TGCAGTGCTCATTGGACCTTATACACAGATACGCAGTATTTT. Translating it yields CSAHWTLYTDTQYF.

The chain is built from TRBV2 and TRBJ1-1, with D possibly matching TRBD1 (5 bases). The CDR3 has 14 residues. With 3 bases removed from V and 3 bases from J, the gap between germline ends came to 11 bases. From germline, CDR1 is SNHLY and CDR2 FYNNEI. The DNA for the CDR3 is TGTGCCAGCAGTGAGTGGGGGGTGGACACTGAAGCTTTCTTT. Residues: CASSEWGVDTEAFF.

This chain uses TRBV9 with TRBJ2-5, with 15 bases matching TRBD2. The CDR3 spans 17 residues. V shed 3 bases, J shed 2 bases, and the junction held 5 bases outside the gene matches. Germline V gene sequence: CDR1 SGDLS, CDR2 YYNGEE. The CDR3 coding sequence is TGTGCCAGCAGCGCCGGGACTAGCGGGGGGCTACAAGAGACCCAGTACTTC. Its translation: CASSAGTSGGLQETQYF.

The chain has TRBV20-1 and TRBJ2-7, with D possibly being TRBD2 (6 bases). This CDR3 is 15 amino acids long. V gave up 6 bases and J gave up 2 bases, with 20 bases separating them. Germline CDR1 is DFQATT and CDR2 is SNEGSKA (reference sequence). CDR3 protein: CSARRGVLGPYEQYF. Here the CDR3 DNA reads TGCAGTGCCCGCCGCGGGGTTTTAGGTCCCTACGAGCAGTACTTC.

The V gene is TRBV10-3, the J gene TRBJ2-7; TRBD1 agrees at 7 bases. Trimming cost V 10 bases and J 6 bases; bases outside gene matches: 15. The CDR3 loop spans 14 amino acids. Germline V gives CDR1 ENHRY, CDR2 SYGVKD. The CDR3 sequence is CATSPGTAYPEQYF. The DNA for the CDR3 is TGTGCCACCAGCCCCGGGACAGCTTATCCCGAGCAGTACTTC.

This clonotype was seen more than once but under ten times. The V call is TRBV7-9, the J call TRBJ2-7, with D perhaps assigned TRBD1 or TRBD2 (5 bases each). Germline assignment: CDR1 SEHNR and CDR2 FQNEAQ (reference sequence). CDR3 length equals 13 residues. Trimming cost V 6 bases and J 6 bases, with 15 bases left between them. The CDR3 DNA is TGTGCCAGCAGTCGGGACGGGCCGTCCGAGCAGTACTTC. This codes for CASSRDGPSEQYF.

This clonotype has only a few counts. The chain joins TRBV6-1 to TRBJ1-5; D perhaps matches TRBD1 (5 bases). The CDR3 spans 15 residues. The V gene lost 6 bases and the J gene lost 0 bases, with 12 bases spanning the gap. The germline V gene encodes CDR1 MNHNS and CDR2 SASEGT. This CDR3 is CASSRTQYSNQPQHF. As DNA, the CDR3 is TGTGCCAGCAGCCGGACACAGTATAGCAATCAGCCCCAGCATTTT.

This chain uses TRBV19 with TRBJ2-7; 7 bases match TRBD1. The CDR3 extends over 15 amino acids. J gave up 1 base and V 1 base, and 4 bases lay outside the gene matches. In germline, CDR1 is LNHDA, CDR2 SQIVND (reference sequence). This CDR3 is CASSIAAGGSYEQYF. As DNA, the CDR3 is TGTGCCAGTAGTATAGCGGCAGGGGGTTCCTACGAGCAGTACTTC.

This clonotype has more than one count but fewer than ten. This chain uses TRBV20-1 with TRBJ1-4; 9 bases are shared with TRBD1. CDR3 length equals 18 residues. Germline-derived CDR1 and CDR2 are DFQATT and SNEGSKA (reference sequence). J gave up 2 bases and V 5 bases, and 15 bases lay outside the gene matches. CDR3 residues: CSAEKLTGGGGTNEKLFF. The CDR3 coding sequence is TGCAGTGCTGAGAAACTCACAGGGGGCGGCGGGACTAATGAAAAACTGTTTTTT.

The CDR3 DNA reads TGTGCCAGCAGTTGGGGCGGTAGCAATCAGCCCCAGCATTTT. It is translated as CASSWGGSNQPQHF. This chain links TRBV12-3 or TRBV12-4 with TRBJ1-5; weak D call: TRBD1 (5 bases). Trimming pared 4 bases from V and 0 bases from J, leaving 7 bases between. The CDR3 loop spans 14 amino acids.